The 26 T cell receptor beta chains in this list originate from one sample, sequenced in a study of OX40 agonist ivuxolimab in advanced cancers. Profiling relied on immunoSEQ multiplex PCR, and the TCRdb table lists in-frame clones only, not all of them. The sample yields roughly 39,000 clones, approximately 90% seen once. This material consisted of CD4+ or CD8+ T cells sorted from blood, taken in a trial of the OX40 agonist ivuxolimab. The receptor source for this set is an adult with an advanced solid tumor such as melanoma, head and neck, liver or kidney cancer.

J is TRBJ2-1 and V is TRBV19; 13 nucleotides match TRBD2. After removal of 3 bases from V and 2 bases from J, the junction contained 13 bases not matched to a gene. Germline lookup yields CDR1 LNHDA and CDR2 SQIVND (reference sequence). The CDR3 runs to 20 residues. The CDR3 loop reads CASSMRTFGLAGATYNEQFF. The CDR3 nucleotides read TGTGCCAGTAGTATGAGAACCTTCGGACTAGCGGGAGCTACCTACAATGAGCAGTTCTTC. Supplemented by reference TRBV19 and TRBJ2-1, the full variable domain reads DGGITQSPKYLFRKEGQNVTLSCEQNLNHDAMYWYRQDPGQGLRLIYYSQIVNDFQKGDIAEGYSVSREKKESFPLTVTSAQKNPTAFYLCASSMRTFGLAGATYNEQFFGPGTRLTVL.

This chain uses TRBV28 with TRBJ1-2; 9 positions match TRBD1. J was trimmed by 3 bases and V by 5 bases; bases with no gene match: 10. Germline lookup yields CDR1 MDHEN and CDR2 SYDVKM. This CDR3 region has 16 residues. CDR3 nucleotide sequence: TGTGCCAGCAGTCGCTCTACAGGGGGCGCGGACTATGGCTACACCTTC. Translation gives CASSRSTGGADYGYTF.

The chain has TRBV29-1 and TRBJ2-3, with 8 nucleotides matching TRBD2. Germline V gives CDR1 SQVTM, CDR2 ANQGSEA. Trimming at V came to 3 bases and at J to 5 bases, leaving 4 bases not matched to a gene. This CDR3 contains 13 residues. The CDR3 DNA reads TGCAGCGTTGATATCCTAGCGGGAGATACGCAGTATTTT. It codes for CSVDILAGDTQYF.

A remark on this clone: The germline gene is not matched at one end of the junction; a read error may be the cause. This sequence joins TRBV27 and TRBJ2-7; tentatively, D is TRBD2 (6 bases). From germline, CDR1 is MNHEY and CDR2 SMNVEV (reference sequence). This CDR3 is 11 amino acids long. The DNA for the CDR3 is TGTGCCAGCAGTTCCATTATCGGCGGGACCTTC. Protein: CASSSIIGGTF.

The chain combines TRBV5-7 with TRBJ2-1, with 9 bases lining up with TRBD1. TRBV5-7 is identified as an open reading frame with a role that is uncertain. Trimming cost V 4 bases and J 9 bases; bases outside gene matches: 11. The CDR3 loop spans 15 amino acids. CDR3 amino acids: CASSPGTGYPSEQFF. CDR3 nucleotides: TGTGCCAGCAGCCCTGGGACAGGGTATCCTAGTGAGCAGTTCTTC.

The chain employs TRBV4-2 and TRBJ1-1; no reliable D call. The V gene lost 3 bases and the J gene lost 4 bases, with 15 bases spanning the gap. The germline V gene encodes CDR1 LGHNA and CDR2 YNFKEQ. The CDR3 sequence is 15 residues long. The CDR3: CASSQTTGRATEAFF. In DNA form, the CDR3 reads TGTGCCAGCAGCCAGACCACCGGTCGAGCCACTGAAGCTTTCTTT.

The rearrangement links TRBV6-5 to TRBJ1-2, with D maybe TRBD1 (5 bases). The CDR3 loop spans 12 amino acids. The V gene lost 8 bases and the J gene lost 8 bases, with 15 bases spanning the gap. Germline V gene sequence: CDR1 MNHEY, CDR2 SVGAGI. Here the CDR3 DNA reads TGTGCCAGCCGCGACGGGGGTAAAGGCTACACCTTC. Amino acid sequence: CASRDGGKGYTF.

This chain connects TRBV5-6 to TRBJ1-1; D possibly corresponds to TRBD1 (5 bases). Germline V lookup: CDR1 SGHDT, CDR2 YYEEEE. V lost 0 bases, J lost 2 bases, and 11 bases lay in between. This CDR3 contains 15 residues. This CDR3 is CASSLGGATNTEAFF. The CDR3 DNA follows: TGTGCCAGCAGCTTGGGCGGGGCGACCAACACTGAAGCTTTCTTT.

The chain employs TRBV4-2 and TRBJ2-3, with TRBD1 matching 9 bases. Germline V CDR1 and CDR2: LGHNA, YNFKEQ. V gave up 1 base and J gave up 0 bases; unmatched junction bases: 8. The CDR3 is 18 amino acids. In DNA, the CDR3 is TGTGCCAGCAGCCAAGCTACTACAGGGGGCCCCAGCACAGATACGCAGTATTTT. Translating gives CASSQATTGGPSTDTQYF.

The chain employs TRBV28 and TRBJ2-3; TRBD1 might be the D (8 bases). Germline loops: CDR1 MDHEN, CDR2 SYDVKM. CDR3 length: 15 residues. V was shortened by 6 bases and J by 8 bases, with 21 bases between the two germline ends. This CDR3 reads CASRTTGGGSGTQYF. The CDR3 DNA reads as TGTGCCAGCAGGACTACAGGGGGAGGGTCTGGTACGCAGTATTTT.

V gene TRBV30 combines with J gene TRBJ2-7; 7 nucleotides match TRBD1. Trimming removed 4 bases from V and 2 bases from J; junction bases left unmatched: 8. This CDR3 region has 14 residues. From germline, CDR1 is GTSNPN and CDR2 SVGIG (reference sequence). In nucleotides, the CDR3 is TGTGCCTGGACCTTGGACAGGAGTCCCTACGAGCAGTACTTC. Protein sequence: CAWTLDRSPYEQYF.

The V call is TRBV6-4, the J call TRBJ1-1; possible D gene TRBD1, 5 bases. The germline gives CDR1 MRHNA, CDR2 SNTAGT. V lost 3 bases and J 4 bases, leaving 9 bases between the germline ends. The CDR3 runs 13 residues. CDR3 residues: CASSEQEGTEAFF. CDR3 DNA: TGTGCCAGCAGTGAACAGGAGGGCACTGAAGCTTTCTTT.

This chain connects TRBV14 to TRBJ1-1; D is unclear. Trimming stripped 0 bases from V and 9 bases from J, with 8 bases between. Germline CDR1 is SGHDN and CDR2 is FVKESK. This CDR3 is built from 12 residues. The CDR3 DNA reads TGTGCCAGCAGCCAAGAGCACACCAAAGCTTTCTTT. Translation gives CASSQEHTKAFF.

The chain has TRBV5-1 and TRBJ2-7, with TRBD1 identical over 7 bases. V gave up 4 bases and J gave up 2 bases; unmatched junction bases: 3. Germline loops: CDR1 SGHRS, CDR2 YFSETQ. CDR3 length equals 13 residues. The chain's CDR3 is CASSPGQTYEQYF. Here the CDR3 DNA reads TGCGCCAGCAGCCCGGGACAGACCTACGAGCAGTACTTC.

The CDR3 DNA follows: TGCAGCGTTGGAGGGCAGGGGGCAGGTAGCTTGCAGACCCAGTACTTC. It encodes CSVGGQGAGSLQTQYF. This chain uses TRBV29-1 with TRBJ2-5; 8 nucleotides line up with TRBD1. With 4 bases clipped from V and 6 bases from J, the junction kept 16 bases outside the gene matches. There are 16 residues in the CDR3. CDR1 SQVTM and CDR2 ANQGSEA come from the germline V gene.

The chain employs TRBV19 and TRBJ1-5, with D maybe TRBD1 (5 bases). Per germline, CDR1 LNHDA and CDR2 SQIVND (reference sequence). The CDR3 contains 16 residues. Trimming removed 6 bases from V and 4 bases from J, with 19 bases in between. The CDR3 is CASSVGRGEWNQPQHF. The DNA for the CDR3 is TGTGCCAGTAGCGTTGGACGGGGGGAATGGAATCAGCCCCAGCATTTT.

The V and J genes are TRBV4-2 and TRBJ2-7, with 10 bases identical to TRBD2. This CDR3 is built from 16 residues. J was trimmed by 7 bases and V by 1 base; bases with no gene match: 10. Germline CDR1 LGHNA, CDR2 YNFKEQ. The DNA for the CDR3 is TGTGCCAGCAGCCAAGGGACTAGCGGTGACGTACGAGAGCAGTACTTC. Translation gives CASSQGTSGDVREQYF.

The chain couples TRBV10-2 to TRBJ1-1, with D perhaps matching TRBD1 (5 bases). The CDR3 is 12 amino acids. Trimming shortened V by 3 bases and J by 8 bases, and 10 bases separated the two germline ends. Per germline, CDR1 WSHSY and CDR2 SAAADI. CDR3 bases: TGCGCCAGCAGTGAAGGTAGGGGCGAAGCTTTCTTT. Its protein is CASSEGRGEAFF.

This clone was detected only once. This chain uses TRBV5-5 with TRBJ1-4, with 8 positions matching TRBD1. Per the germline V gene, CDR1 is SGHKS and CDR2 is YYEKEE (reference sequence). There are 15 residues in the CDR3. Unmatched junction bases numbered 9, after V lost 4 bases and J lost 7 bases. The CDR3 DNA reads TGTGCCAGCAGCCCGGAGGGCACAGGGGGTGAAAAACTGTTTTTT. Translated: CASSPEGTGGEKLFF. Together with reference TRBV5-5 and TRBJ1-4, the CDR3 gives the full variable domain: DAGVTQSPTHLIKTRGQQVTLRCSPISGHKSVSWYQQVLGQGPQFIFQYYEKEERGRGNFPDRFSARQFPNYSSELNVNALLLGDSALYLCASSPEGTGGEKLFFGSGTQLSVL.

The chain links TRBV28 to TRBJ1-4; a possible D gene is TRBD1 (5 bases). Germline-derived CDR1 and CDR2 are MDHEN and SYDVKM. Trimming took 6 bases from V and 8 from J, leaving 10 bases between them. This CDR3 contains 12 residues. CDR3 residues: CASSQAGEKLFF. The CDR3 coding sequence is TGTGCCAGCAGCCAAGCAGGGGAAAAACTGTTTTTT.

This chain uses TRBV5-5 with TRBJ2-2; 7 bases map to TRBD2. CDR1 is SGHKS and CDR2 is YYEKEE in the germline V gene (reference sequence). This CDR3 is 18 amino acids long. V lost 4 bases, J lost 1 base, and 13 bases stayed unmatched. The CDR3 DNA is TGTGCCAGCAGCCCCCGGACTCCTCAGCGGGGGAACACCGGGGAGCTGTTTTTT. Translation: CASSPRTPQRGNTGELFF.

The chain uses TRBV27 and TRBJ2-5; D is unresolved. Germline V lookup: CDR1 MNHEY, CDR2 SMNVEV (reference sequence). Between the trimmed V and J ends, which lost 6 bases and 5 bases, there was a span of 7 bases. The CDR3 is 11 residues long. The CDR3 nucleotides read TGTGCCAGCAGGGTTCGCGAGACCCAGTACTTC. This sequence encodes CASRVRETQYF.

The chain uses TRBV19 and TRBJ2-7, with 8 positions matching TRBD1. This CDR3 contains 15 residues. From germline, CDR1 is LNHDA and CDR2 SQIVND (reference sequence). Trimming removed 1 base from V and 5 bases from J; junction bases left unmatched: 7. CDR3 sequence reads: CASSIGRGPSHEQYF. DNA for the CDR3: TGTGCCAGTAGTATAGGCAGGGGGCCTTCCCACGAGCAGTACTTC.

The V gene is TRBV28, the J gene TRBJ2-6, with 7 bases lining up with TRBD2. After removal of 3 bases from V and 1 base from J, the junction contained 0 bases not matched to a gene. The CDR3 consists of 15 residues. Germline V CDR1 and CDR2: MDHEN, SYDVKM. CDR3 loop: CASSLRESGANVLTF. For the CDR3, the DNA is TGTGCCAGCAGTTTGCGGGAGTCTGGGGCCAACGTCCTGACTTTC.

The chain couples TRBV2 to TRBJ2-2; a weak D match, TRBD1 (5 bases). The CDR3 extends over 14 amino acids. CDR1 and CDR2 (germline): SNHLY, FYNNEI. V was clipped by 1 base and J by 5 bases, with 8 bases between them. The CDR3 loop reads CASSEERGTGELFF. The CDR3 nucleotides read TGTGCCAGCAGTGAAGAAAGGGGAACCGGGGAGCTGTTTTTT.

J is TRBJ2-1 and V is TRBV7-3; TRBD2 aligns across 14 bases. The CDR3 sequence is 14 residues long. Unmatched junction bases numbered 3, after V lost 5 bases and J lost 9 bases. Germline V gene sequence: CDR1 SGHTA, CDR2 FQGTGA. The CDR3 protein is CASSEGLAGVEQFF. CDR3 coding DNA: TGTGCCAGCAGCGAGGGACTAGCGGGAGTTGAGCAGTTCTTC.